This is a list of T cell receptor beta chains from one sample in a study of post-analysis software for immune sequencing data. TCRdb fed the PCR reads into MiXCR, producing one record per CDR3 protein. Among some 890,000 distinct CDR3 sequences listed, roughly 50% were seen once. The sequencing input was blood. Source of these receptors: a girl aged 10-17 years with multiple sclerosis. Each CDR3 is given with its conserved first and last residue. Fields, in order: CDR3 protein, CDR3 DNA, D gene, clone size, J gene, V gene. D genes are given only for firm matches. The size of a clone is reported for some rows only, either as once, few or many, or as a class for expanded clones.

CDR3 protein: CASSFFDRRNEQFF
CDR3 DNA: TGTGCCAGCAGTTTCTTCGACCGGCGGAATGAGCAGTTCTTC
D gene: .
clone size: once
J gene: TRBJ2-1
V gene: TRBV12-3/TRBV12-4

CDR3 protein: CASSLGAETEKLFF
CDR3 DNA: TGCGCCAGCAGCTTGGGAGCAGAAACTGAAAAACTGTTTTTT
D gene: .
clone size: .
J gene: TRBJ1-4
V gene: TRBV5-1

CDR3 protein: CASILSGSYEQYF
CDR3 DNA: TGTGCCAGCATCCTTAGCGGGAGTTACGAGCAGTACTTC
D gene: TRBD2
clone size: few
J gene: TRBJ2-7
V gene: TRBV6-5

CDR3 protein: CASSLSGTGGVIGELFF
CDR3 DNA: TGTGCCAGCAGCCTTTCCGGGACAGGGGGCGTTATCGGGGAGCTGTTTTTT
D gene: TRBD1
clone size: few
J gene: TRBJ2-2
V gene: TRBV3-1

CDR3 protein: CSVGPSGTADTQYF
CDR3 DNA: TGCAGCGTTGGGCCTAGCGGGACGGCAGATACGCAGTATTTT
D gene: TRBD2
clone size: few
J gene: TRBJ2-3
V gene: TRBV29-1

CDR3 protein: CASSLGSGAPSYEQYF
CDR3 DNA: TGCGCCAGCAGCTTGGGGTCAGGAGCACCCTCCTACGAGCAGTACTTC
D gene: .
clone size: .
J gene: TRBJ2-7
V gene: TRBV5-1

CDR3 protein: CASSQGPGQGASTQYF
CDR3 DNA: TGTGCCAGCAGCCAAGGCCCAGGGCAGGGGGCCTCGACCCAGTACTTC
D gene: TRBD1
clone size: .
J gene: TRBJ2-5
V gene: TRBV7-6

CDR3 protein: CAISGGQKLTYEQYF
CDR3 DNA: TGTGCCATCAGTGGGGGACAGAAACTTACCTACGAGCAGTACTTC
D gene: TRBD1
clone size: .
J gene: TRBJ2-7
V gene: TRBV10-3

CDR3 protein: CAQTWRGGSHNEQFF
CDR3 DNA: TGTGCCCAGACGTGGCGGGGTGGCAGTCACAATGAGCAGTTCTTC
D gene: .
clone size: .
J gene: TRBJ2-1
V gene: TRBV21-1

CDR3 protein: CASSPTSGGALEQFF
CDR3 DNA: TGTGCCAGCAGCCCCACTAGCGGGGGGGCCCTTGAGCAGTTCTTC
D gene: TRBD2
clone size: .
J gene: TRBJ2-1
V gene: TRBV7-2

CDR3 protein: CAISNSGGNQETRYF
CDR3 DNA: TGTGCCATTTCGAACTCGGGAGGGAACCAAGAGACCCGGTACTTC
D gene: TRBD2
clone size: .
J gene: TRBJ2-5
V gene: TRBV11-1

CDR3 protein: CAISSTGVGADTQYF
CDR3 DNA: TGTGCCATCAGCTCAACAGGGGTAGGGGCAGATACGCAGTATTTT
D gene: TRBD1
clone size: .
J gene: TRBJ2-3
V gene: TRBV10-3

CDR3 protein: CVTGNSYEQYF
CDR3 DNA: TGTGTTACAGGGAACTCCTACGAGCAGTACTTC
D gene: .
clone size: few
J gene: TRBJ2-7
V gene: TRBV6-6

CDR3 protein: CASSARASGTDTQYF
CDR3 DNA: TGTGCCAGCAGTGCGAGGGCTAGCGGGACCGATACGCAGTATTTT
D gene: TRBD2
clone size: .
J gene: TRBJ2-3
V gene: TRBV6-4

CDR3 protein: CASSPTVGARDYGYTF
CDR3 DNA: TGTGCCAGCAGCCCGACGGTGGGGGCCAGGGACTATGGCTACACCTTC
D gene: .
clone size: .
J gene: TRBJ1-2
V gene: TRBV7-9

CDR3 protein: CASSLAPQGLEELFF
CDR3 DNA: TGTGCCAGCAGCTTAGCGCCACAAGGGCTGGAGGAGCTGTTTTTT
D gene: .
clone size: .
J gene: TRBJ2-2
V gene: TRBV7-6

CDR3 protein: CASSQDGWGVTDTQYF
CDR3 DNA: TGTGCCAGCAGCCAAGACGGTTGGGGAGTCACAGATACGCAGTATTTT
D gene: .
clone size: once
J gene: TRBJ2-3
V gene: TRBV4-2

CDR3 protein: CSAVSGNEQYF
CDR3 DNA: TGCAGCGCTGTCTCGGGGAACGAGCAGTACTTC
D gene: .
clone size: .
J gene: TRBJ2-7
V gene: TRBV29-1

CDR3 protein: CSVMQGPGNTIYF
CDR3 DNA: TGCAGCGTTATGCAGGGACCTGGAAACACCATATATTTT
D gene: .
clone size: .
J gene: TRBJ1-3
V gene: TRBV29-1

CDR3 protein: CASSLDGGGRGGTYEQYF
CDR3 DNA: TGCGCCAGCAGCTTGGACGGTGGCGGGAGGGGAGGCACCTACGAGCAGTACTTC
D gene: TRBD2
clone size: .
J gene: TRBJ2-7
V gene: TRBV5-1

CDR3 protein: CSATERGPPYEQYF
CDR3 DNA: TGCAGTGCTACCGAGCGGGGGCCACCCTACGAGCAGTACTTC
D gene: TRBD2
clone size: few
J gene: TRBJ2-7
V gene: TRBV20-1

CDR3 protein: CSAGHRGPYGYTF
CDR3 DNA: TGCAGTGCTGGACACAGGGGACCCTATGGCTACACCTTC
D gene: TRBD1
clone size: .
J gene: TRBJ1-2
V gene: TRBV20-1

CDR3 protein: CAISESKVNTEAFF
CDR3 DNA: TGTGCCATCAGTGAGTCGAAGGTGAACACTGAAGCTTTCTTT
D gene: .
clone size: .
J gene: TRBJ1-1
V gene: TRBV10-3

CDR3 protein: CASSLATGLSYNEQYF
CDR3 DNA: TGTGCCAGCAGTTTAGCTACAGGGTTGTCCTACAATGAGCAGTACTTC
D gene: .
clone size: .
J gene: TRBJ2-7
V gene: TRBV28

CDR3 protein: CSVEDGTGHTDTQYF
CDR3 DNA: TGCAGCGTTGAAGATGGCACGGGGCACACAGATACGCAGTATTTT
D gene: .
clone size: few
J gene: TRBJ2-3
V gene: TRBV29-1

CDR3 protein: CASSLEGDKTDTQYF
CDR3 DNA: TGTGCCAGCAGCTTAGAAGGAGACAAGACAGATACGCAGTATTTT
D gene: .
clone size: few
J gene: TRBJ2-3
V gene: TRBV7-6

CDR3 protein: CATRTSGSNEQYF
CDR3 DNA: TGTGCCACCCGGACTAGCGGGAGCAACGAGCAGTACTTC
D gene: TRBD2
clone size: few
J gene: TRBJ2-7
V gene: TRBV6-2/TRBV6-3

CDR3 protein: CASSYFGGQETQYF
CDR3 DNA: TGTGCCAGCAGTTACTTCGGGGGGCAAGAGACCCAGTACTTC
D gene: TRBD2
clone size: few
J gene: TRBJ2-5
V gene: TRBV6-2/TRBV6-3

CDR3 protein: CSVSQRNQPQHF
CDR3 DNA: TGCAGCGTTTCTCAGCGCAATCAGCCCCAGCATTTT
D gene: .
clone size: .
J gene: TRBJ1-5
V gene: TRBV29-1

CDR3 protein: CASSLGGTSVRETQYF
CDR3 DNA: TGCGCCAGCAGCTTGGGAGGGACGTCTGTCCGGGAGACCCAGTACTTC
D gene: .
clone size: few
J gene: TRBJ2-5
V gene: TRBV5-1

CDR3 protein: CASSRRSGIRSADTQYF
CDR3 DNA: TGTGCCAGCAGCCGACGGTCGGGTATACGTAGCGCAGATACGCAGTATTTT
D gene: .
clone size: .
J gene: TRBJ2-3
V gene: TRBV6-1

CDR3 protein: CASSVRGGYTF
CDR3 DNA: TGTGCCAGCAGTGTCCGAGGGGGCTACACCTTC
D gene: .
clone size: few
J gene: TRBJ1-2
V gene: TRBV12-3/TRBV12-4

CDR3 protein: CARHQGAWAKNIQYF
CDR3 DNA: TGTGCCAGACACCAGGGGGCTTGGGCCAAAAACATTCAGTACTTC
D gene: .
clone size: .
J gene: TRBJ2-4
V gene: TRBV21-1

CDR3 protein: CAISGDRDYEQYF
CDR3 DNA: TGTGCCATCAGTGGGGACAGGGACTACGAGCAGTACTTC
D gene: TRBD1
clone size: few
J gene: TRBJ2-7
V gene: TRBV10-3

CDR3 protein: CASSPGDIMNTGAFF
CDR3 DNA: TGTGCCAGCAGCCCTGGGGACATCATGAACACTGGAGCTTTCTTT
D gene: .
clone size: few
J gene: TRBJ1-1
V gene: TRBV7-9

CDR3 protein: CASSSSGQGPYGYTF
CDR3 DNA: TGTGCCAGCAGCTCCTCGGGACAGGGTCCCTATGGCTACACCTTC
D gene: TRBD1
clone size: .
J gene: TRBJ1-2
V gene: TRBV11-2

CDR3 protein: CSAPGLAGYNEQFF
CDR3 DNA: TGCAGCGCCCCGGGACTAGCGGGGTACAATGAGCAGTTCTTC
D gene: TRBD2
clone size: .
J gene: TRBJ2-1
V gene: TRBV29-1

CDR3 protein: CASRDSRLRGPKQFF
CDR3 DNA: TGTGCCAGCAGAGACTCCCGGCTTCGGGGCCCTAAGCAGTTCTTC
D gene: .
clone size: .
J gene: TRBJ2-1
V gene: TRBV6-2/TRBV6-3

CDR3 protein: CSASQGVNQPQHF
CDR3 DNA: TGCAGTGCTTCTCAGGGTGTCAATCAGCCCCAGCATTTT
D gene: .
clone size: few
J gene: TRBJ1-5
V gene: TRBV20-1

CDR3 protein: CASSVRGEQYF
CDR3 DNA: TGTGCCAGCAGTGTCCGGGGCGAGCAGTACTTC
D gene: .
clone size: .
J gene: TRBJ2-7
V gene: TRBV6-4

CDR3 protein: CASQEQGGGSDVQFF
CDR3 DNA: TGCGCCAGCCAAGAGCAGGGCGGGGGATCGGATGTGCAGTTCTTC
D gene: TRBD2
clone size: few
J gene: TRBJ2-1
V gene: TRBV5-1

CDR3 protein: CASGRTTGLGDTQYF
CDR3 DNA: TGCGCCAGCGGTCGGACCACAGGCTTGGGGGATACGCAGTATTTT
D gene: .
clone size: .
J gene: TRBJ2-3
V gene: TRBV5-1

CDR3 protein: CSGAQGQMAQFF
CDR3 DNA: TGCAGCGGGGCCCAGGGACAAATGGCGCAGTTCTTC
D gene: .
clone size: few
J gene: TRBJ2-1
V gene: TRBV29-1

CDR3 protein: CASSQERETHNEQFF
CDR3 DNA: TGTGCCAGCAGCCAAGAGAGAGAGACCCACAATGAGCAGTTCTTC
D gene: .
clone size: .
J gene: TRBJ2-1
V gene: TRBV4-2

CDR3 protein: CASSRPGLAALTDTQYF
CDR3 DNA: TGTGCCAGCAGCCGACCGGGACTAGCGGCCCTCACAGATACGCAGTATTTT
D gene: TRBD2
clone size: few
J gene: TRBJ2-3
V gene: TRBV3-1

CDR3 protein: CATSRDGNQETQYF
CDR3 DNA: TGTGCCACCAGCAGAGATGGGAACCAAGAGACCCAGTACTTC
D gene: .
clone size: few
J gene: TRBJ2-5
V gene: TRBV15

CDR3 protein: CASSLNGRGVEEQYF
CDR3 DNA: TGTGCCAGCAGCTTAAACGGGAGGGGGGTTGAAGAGCAGTACTTC
D gene: TRBD2
clone size: few
J gene: TRBJ2-4
V gene: TRBV7-3

CDR3 protein: CASSPPGLGDTQYF
CDR3 DNA: TGTGCCAGCAGCCCCCCCGGGCTGGGAGATACGCAGTATTTT
D gene: .
clone size: .
J gene: TRBJ2-3
V gene: TRBV12-3/TRBV12-4

CDR3 protein: CSVGRGAELTQYF
CDR3 DNA: TGCAGCGTGGGGAGGGGAGCCGAGTTGACCCAGTACTTC
D gene: TRBD2
clone size: .
J gene: TRBJ2-5
V gene: TRBV29-1

CDR3 protein: CASSHGLAGATGAKNIQYF
CDR3 DNA: TGCGCCAGCAGCCATGGACTAGCGGGAGCCACCGGGGCCAAAAACATTCAGTACTTC
D gene: TRBD2
clone size: .
J gene: TRBJ2-4
V gene: TRBV4-1

CDR3 protein: CSVTGQGNYEQYF
CDR3 DNA: TGCAGCGTGACGGGACAGGGAAACTACGAGCAGTACTTC
D gene: TRBD1
clone size: few
J gene: TRBJ2-7
V gene: TRBV29-1

CDR3 protein: CASPPGSYNEQFF
CDR3 DNA: TGTGCCAGCCCCCCGGGCTCCTACAATGAGCAGTTCTTC
D gene: .
clone size: .
J gene: TRBJ2-1
V gene: TRBV2

CDR3 protein: CASSPNHEQFF
CDR3 DNA: TGTGCCAGCTCACCTAATCATGAGCAGTTCTTC
D gene: .
clone size: .
J gene: TRBJ2-1
V gene: TRBV18

CDR3 protein: CASSLGGQGIRQPQHF
CDR3 DNA: TGTGCCAGCAGCTTGGGGGGACAGGGGATTCGTCAGCCCCAGCATTTT
D gene: TRBD1
clone size: few
J gene: TRBJ1-5
V gene: TRBV5-5

CDR3 protein: CSAPGQINYGYTF
CDR3 DNA: TGCAGTGCTCCGGGACAGATTAACTATGGCTACACCTTC
D gene: TRBD1
clone size: few
J gene: TRBJ1-2
V gene: TRBV20-1